This record looks at one T cell receptor beta chain sequence and its context. This specimen belongs to a study of cytomegalovirus exposure and HLA in healthy donors. Looking at the study overall: Clustering assigned about four fifths of the roughly 370 genotyped donors to the Caucasian-associated ancestry cluster.

Trimming cost V 0 bases and J 2 bases, with 14 bases left between them. Looked up from germline, CDR1 is SGHDN and CDR2 is FVKESK. The CDR3 consists of 16 residues. PCR amplification relied on 60 Vbeta primers (plus 13 Jbeta primers). The method was immunoSEQ multiplex PCR; TCRdb's version includes in-frame clones alone and lacks a portion of them. The sample holds over 200,000 clones; under 90% are singletons and the top ten take 1% to 1.5%. The sample was PBMCs. This receptor was obtained from a human donor in good health. The chain couples TRBV14 to TRBJ2-7; D is perhaps TRBD1 (5 bases). As DNA, the CDR3 is TGTGCCAGCAGCCAAGATCACCCGGACATCGCCTACGAGCAGTACTTC. Translated: CASSQDHPDIAYEQYF.